Each of the 27 T cell receptor beta chains below was sequenced from the same sample in a study of OX40 agonist ivuxolimab in advanced cancers. Generated by immunoSEQ multiplex PCR, the TCRdb table keeps only in-frame clones and is missing some. The data contain around 10,000 clones, less than 80% of them singletons. The source material was CD4+ or CD8+ T cells sorted from blood, sampled in a trial of the OX40 agonist ivuxolimab. Receptor source: an adult with an advanced solid tumor such as melanoma, head and neck, liver or kidney cancer.

This chain links TRBV12-5 with TRBJ1-2; D remains ambiguous. Germline CDR1 and CDR2: LGHNT and FRNRAP. The V and J ends lost 7 bases and 4 bases respectively, with 13 bases between them. This CDR3 spans 13 amino acids. The CDR3 nucleotides are TGTGCTAGTGCCGATACCCTAGGCTATGGCTACACCTTC. This translates into CASADTLGYGYTF. Based on the CDR3 plus reference TRBV12-5 and TRBJ1-2, the full variable domain is DARVTQTPRHKVTEMGQEVTMRCQPILGHNTVFWYRQTMMQGLELLAYFRNRAPLDDSGMPKDRFSAEMPDATLATLKIQPSEPRDSAVYFCASADTLGYGYTFGSGTRLTVV.

With respect to this clone: This sample includes further DNA sequences coding for the same CDR3. The rearrangement links TRBV30 to TRBJ1-5, with unresolved D. Germline V gene data show CDR1 as GTSNPN and CDR2 as SVGIG (reference sequence). The CDR3 contains 14 residues. Between the trimmed V and J ends, which lost 0 bases and 7 bases, there was a span of 13 bases. CDR3 DNA: TGTGCCTGGAGTGTAGCAGGTTGGCGGCAGCCCCAGCATTTT. Translated, it gives CAWSVAGWRQPQHF.

The V call is TRBV28, the J call TRBJ2-5; 10 nucleotides agree with TRBD2. The CDR3 has 16 residues. Germline trimming cut 5 bases from V and 2 bases from J; bases unmatched to any gene: 8. Germline values: CDR1 MDHEN, CDR2 SYDVKM. For the CDR3, the DNA is TGTGCCAGCAGTCCCCCGGGACTAGCGCCTCAAGAGACCCAGTACTTC. This gives the protein CASSPPGLAPQETQYF.

In its sample, this clone was seen once. This chain links TRBV4-2 with TRBJ2-3; 10 nucleotides agree with TRBD2. The V and J ends lost 2 bases and 0 bases, in that order; junction bases with no gene match: 2. The CDR3 loop spans 16 amino acids. CDR1 and CDR2 from the germline V gene are LGHNA and YNFKEQ. The CDR3 DNA is TGTGCCAGCAGCCAACCTAGCGGGAGTAGCACAGATACGCAGTATTTT. This encodes CASSQPSGSSTDTQYF.

There are a few counts of this clone. This chain connects TRBV18 to TRBJ1-4; the D is unclear. Trimming pared 1 base from V and 8 bases from J, leaving 14 bases between. CDR1 is KGHSH and CDR2 is LQKENI in the germline V gene. The CDR3 runs 15 residues. The CDR3 DNA reads TGTGCCAGCTCACCACTAGTTTCGAACCGAGAAAAACTGTTTTTT. Protein: CASSPLVSNREKLFF.

This chain connects TRBV28 to TRBJ1-4; 7 positions agree with TRBD1. Germline V lookup: CDR1 MDHEN, CDR2 SYDVKM. CDR3 size: 15 residues. Trimming removed 3 bases from V and 4 bases from J; junction bases left unmatched: 5. CDR3 region: CASSLMTGNNEKLFF. The DNA of the CDR3 is TGTGCCAGCAGTTTGATGACAGGGAATAATGAAAAACTGTTTTTT.

To note about this clone: Compared with germline, one end of the junction differs, possibly owing to a read error. The CDR3, as DNA: TGTGCCGGCAGTCCCTGGACAGGAAACACTGAAGCTTTCTTT. It encodes CAGSPWTGNTEAFF. V gene TRBV6-5 combines with J gene TRBJ1-1, with 7 bases fitting TRBD1. Germline V lookup: CDR1 MNHEY, CDR2 SVGAGI. There are 14 residues in the CDR3.

V usage is TRBV29-1 and J usage is TRBJ2-1; D remains ambiguous. Per the germline V gene, CDR1 is SQVTM and CDR2 is ANQGSEA. The CDR3 is made up of 14 amino acids. Trimming took off 4 bases at V and 5 bases at J, with 15 bases between the two ends. CDR3 DNA sequence: TGCAGCGTTGCCAGGCGTCCCGAGAACAATGAGCAGTTCTTC. This gives the protein CSVARRPENNEQFF.

V usage is TRBV6-5 and J usage is TRBJ1-2, with TRBD1 matching over 11 bases. This CDR3 comprises 16 residues. Unmatched junction bases numbered 7, after V lost 0 bases and J lost 7 bases. Germline CDR1 MNHEY, CDR2 SVGAGI. The CDR3 region is CASSYSNPGQGGGYTF. The CDR3 nucleotides read TGTGCCAGCAGTTACTCGAATCCGGGACAGGGGGGTGGCTACACCTTC.

CDR3 sequence: CASSRGDSGYTF. Written as DNA, the CDR3 is TGTGCCAGCAGTAGAGGAGACAGCGGCTACACCTTC. V and J are TRBV27 and TRBJ1-2, with D perhaps TRBD1 (5 bases). Germline CDR1 and CDR2: MNHEY and SMNVEV (reference sequence). Deletions cut 5 bases from V and 8 bases from J, with 12 bases between. The CDR3 runs to 12 residues.

This chain joins TRBV28 and TRBJ2-2; D possibly uses TRBD1 or TRBD2 (5 bases each). CDR1 MDHEN and CDR2 SYDVKM come from the germline V gene. Trimming pared 4 bases from V and 5 bases from J, leaving 11 bases between. This CDR3 has 14 residues. The CDR3 here is CASSWDRQTGELFF. In nucleotides, the CDR3 is TGTGCCAGCAGTTGGGACCGTCAGACCGGGGAGCTGTTTTTT. Complete variable domain (other parts from reference TRBV28 and TRBJ2-2): DVKVTQSSRYLVKRTGEKVFLECVQDMDHENMFWYRQDPGLGLRLIYFSYDVKMKEKGDIPEGYSVSREKKERFSLILESASTNQTSMYLCASSWDRQTGELFFGEGSRLTVL.

This clone showed up just a few times. The J gene is TRBJ1-3, the V gene TRBV2; 9 positions agree with TRBD1. Germline values: CDR1 SNHLY, CDR2 FYNNEI. V lost 8 bases and J lost 4; bases outside the gene matches: 3. CDR3 length equals 13 residues. CDR3 bases: TGTGCCAGCGGGGACAGGGCCGGAAACACCATATATTTT. This gives the protein CASGDRAGNTIYF.

This clone turned up a few times. V is TRBV7-3 and J is TRBJ2-2, with a weak D call TRBD1 (6 bases). The CDR3 consists of 15 residues. Trimming took 6 bases from V and 0 from J, leaving 11 bases between them. The germline V gene has CDR1 SGHTA and CDR2 FQGTGA. The CDR3 DNA reads as TGTGCCAGCAGTCTACAGGGAACGAACACCGGGGAGCTGTTTTTT. Translated: CASSLQGTNTGELFF.

J is TRBJ2-1 and V is TRBV11-2; 9 nucleotides line up with TRBD2. V shed 4 bases, J shed 2 bases, and the junction held 6 bases outside the gene matches. Per the germline V gene, CDR1 is SGHAT and CDR2 is FQNNGV. The CDR3 sequence is 16 residues long. CDR3 DNA sequence: TGTGCCAGCAGCTCCTTAGCGGGGGTCGCCTACAATGAGCAGTTCTTC. It is translated as CASSSLAGVAYNEQFF.

The CDR3 here is CASNTLTLYEQYF. The CDR3 region has the DNA TGTGCCAGCAATACCCTTACCTTATACGAGCAGTACTTC. The chain links TRBV28 to TRBJ2-7; no definite D call. CDR3 length: 13 residues. Germline CDR1 and CDR2: MDHEN and SYDVKM. The V gene lost 7 bases and the J gene lost 4 bases, with 14 bases spanning the gap.

The chain couples TRBV28 to TRBJ1-2, with D perhaps matching TRBD1 (6 bases). Trimming removed 4 bases from V and 8 bases from J, with 17 bases in between. CDR1 is MDHEN, CDR2 SYDVKM, per germline. This CDR3 is built from 14 residues. This CDR3 is CASSSVYRDDGYTF. The CDR3 nucleotides are TGTGCCAGCAGTTCGGTGTACAGGGATGACGGCTACACCTTC.

V usage is TRBV27 and J usage is TRBJ1-1; possibly TRBD1 for D (5 bases). Trimming removed 3 bases at V and 2 bases at J, with 13 bases between. The germline V gene has CDR1 MNHEY and CDR2 SMNVEV (reference sequence). This CDR3 has 15 residues. CDR3 in amino acids: CASSFGQGLNTEAFF. CDR3 in DNA: TGTGCCAGCAGTTTTGGTCAGGGCCTTAACACTGAAGCTTTCTTT.

About this clone itself: The junction shows a germline mismatch at one end, possibly a read error. This rearrangement joins TRBV10-3 to TRBJ2-7; the match to TRBD1 covers 7 bases. The V gene's germline CDR1 is ENHRY and CDR2 SYGVKD. This CDR3 is built from 15 residues. The CDR3 is CASSYKGTETYEQYF. The CDR3 region has the DNA TGTGCCAGCAGTTACAAGGGGACAGAGACCTACGAGCAGTACTTC.

By sample fraction, this clone is medium-sized. V usage is TRBV7-9 and J usage is TRBJ2-1, with unresolved D. The CDR3 loop spans 14 amino acids. Germline V gene lookup returns CDR1 SEHNR and CDR2 FQNEAQ (reference sequence). Between the trimmed V and J ends, which lost 4 bases and 9 bases, there was a span of 16 bases. The CDR3 coding sequence is TGTGCCAGCAGCTCCGGAGCGAGTGGTACTGAGCAGTTCTTC. The encoded protein is CASSSGASGTEQFF.

This clone is judged medium-sized (0.01 to 0.1%). The rearrangement joins TRBV27 to TRBJ1-1; D possibly corresponds to TRBD1 (6 bases). Trimming cost V 5 bases and J 6 bases, with 10 bases left between them. CDR1 is MNHEY, CDR2 SMNVEV, per germline (reference sequence). The CDR3 consists of 12 residues. CDR3 sequence: CASSLRGSEAFF. Written as DNA, the CDR3 is TGTGCCAGCAGTCTCAGGGGATCTGAAGCTTTCTTT.

J is TRBJ1-1 and V is TRBV6-1; the D is unclear. Germline loops: CDR1 MNHNS, CDR2 SASEGT. The CDR3 is made up of 13 amino acids. V gave up 6 bases and J gave up 4 bases, with 12 bases separating them. The CDR3 nucleotides read TGTGCCAGCAGAGTGGGAGCGTCCACTGAAGCTTTCTTT. Its translation is CASRVGASTEAFF.

The chain combines TRBV9 with TRBJ2-2; D is uncertain. Germline CDR1 SGDLS, CDR2 YYNGEE. This CDR3 has 14 residues. V was pared by 3 bases and J by 2 bases, with 8 bases between. CDR3 sequence (DNA): TGTGCCAGCAGCGATGGACCTAACACCGGGGAGCTGTTTTTT. Residues: CASSDGPNTGELFF.

The rearrangement joins TRBV7-9 to TRBJ1-2, with 7 bases fitting TRBD1. The CDR3 is 16 amino acids. V lost 4 bases to trimming and J lost 8 bases; unmatched junction nucleotides: 16. CDR1 SEHNR and CDR2 FQNEAQ come from the germline V gene (reference sequence). The CDR3 region has the DNA TGTGCCAGCAGCTCCTCGGACAGGCCGCACACGGGGGGCTACACCTTC. It encodes CASSSSDRPHTGGYTF.

The chain recombines TRBV7-2 with TRBJ2-7, with D possibly being TRBD1 (6 bases). The V gene's germline CDR1 is SGHTA and CDR2 FQGNSA. This CDR3 spans 15 amino acids. V dropped 3 bases and J dropped 11 bases, with 23 bases sitting between them. CDR3 region: CASSFEGQPGFPKYF. The CDR3 DNA sequence: TGTGCCAGCAGCTTCGAAGGACAGCCGGGTTTTCCCAAGTACTTC.

CDR3 residues: CASSSGQNSPLHF. As DNA, the CDR3 is TGTGCCAGCAGCTCGGGACAGAATTCACCCCTCCACTTT. V is TRBV7-9 and J is TRBJ1-6; 7 bases are shared with TRBD1. CDR1 and CDR2 (germline): SEHNR, FQNEAQ (reference sequence). The CDR3 has 13 residues. The V and J ends lost 4 bases and 7 bases, in that order; junction bases with no gene match: 1.

The rearrangement uses TRBV28 and TRBJ1-2; a possible D gene is TRBD1 (5 bases). This CDR3 region has 14 residues. The germline CDR1 and CDR2 sequences are MDHEN and SYDVKM. Trimming left V 5 bases short and J 8 bases short, with 18 bases between. For the CDR3, the DNA is TGTGCCAGCAGTGGCCAGGGCCGAGAAGGAGGCTACACCTTC. It specifies CASSGQGREGGYTF.

V and J are TRBV14 and TRBJ2-1; possibly TRBD1 or TRBD2 for D (5 bases each). Germline V lookup: CDR1 SGHDN, CDR2 FVKESK. This CDR3 has 16 residues. V dropped 2 bases and J dropped 8 bases, with 19 bases sitting between them. The CDR3 loop reads CASSQMWGRQGYEQFF. The CDR3 nucleotides are TGTGCCAGCAGCCAAATGTGGGGACGCCAGGGCTATGAGCAGTTCTTC.